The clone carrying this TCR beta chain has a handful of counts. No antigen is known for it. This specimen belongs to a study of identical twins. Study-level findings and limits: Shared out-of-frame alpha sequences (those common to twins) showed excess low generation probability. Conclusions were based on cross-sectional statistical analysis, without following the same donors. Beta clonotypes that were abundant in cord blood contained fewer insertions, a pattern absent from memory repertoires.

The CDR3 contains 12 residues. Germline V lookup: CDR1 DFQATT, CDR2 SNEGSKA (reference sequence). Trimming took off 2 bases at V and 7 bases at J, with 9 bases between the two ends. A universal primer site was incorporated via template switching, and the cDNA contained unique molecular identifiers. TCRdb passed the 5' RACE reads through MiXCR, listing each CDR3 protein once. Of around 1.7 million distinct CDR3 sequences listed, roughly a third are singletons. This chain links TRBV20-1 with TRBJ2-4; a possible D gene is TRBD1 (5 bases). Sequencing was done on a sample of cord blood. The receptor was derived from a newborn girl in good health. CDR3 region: CSARPKGNIQYF. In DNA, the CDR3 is TGCAGTGCTAGACCGAAGGGGAACATTCAGTACTTC.